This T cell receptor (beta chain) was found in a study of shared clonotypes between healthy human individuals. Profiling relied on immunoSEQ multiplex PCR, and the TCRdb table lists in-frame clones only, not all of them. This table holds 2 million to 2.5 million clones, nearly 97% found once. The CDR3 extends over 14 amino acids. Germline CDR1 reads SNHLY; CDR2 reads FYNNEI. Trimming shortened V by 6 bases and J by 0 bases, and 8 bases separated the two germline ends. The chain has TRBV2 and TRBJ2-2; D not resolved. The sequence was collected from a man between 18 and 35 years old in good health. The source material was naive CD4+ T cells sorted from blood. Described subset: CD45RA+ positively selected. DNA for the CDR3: TGTGCCAGCAGCATTCTTCCGAACACCGGGGAGCTGTTTTTT. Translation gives CASSILPNTGELFF.